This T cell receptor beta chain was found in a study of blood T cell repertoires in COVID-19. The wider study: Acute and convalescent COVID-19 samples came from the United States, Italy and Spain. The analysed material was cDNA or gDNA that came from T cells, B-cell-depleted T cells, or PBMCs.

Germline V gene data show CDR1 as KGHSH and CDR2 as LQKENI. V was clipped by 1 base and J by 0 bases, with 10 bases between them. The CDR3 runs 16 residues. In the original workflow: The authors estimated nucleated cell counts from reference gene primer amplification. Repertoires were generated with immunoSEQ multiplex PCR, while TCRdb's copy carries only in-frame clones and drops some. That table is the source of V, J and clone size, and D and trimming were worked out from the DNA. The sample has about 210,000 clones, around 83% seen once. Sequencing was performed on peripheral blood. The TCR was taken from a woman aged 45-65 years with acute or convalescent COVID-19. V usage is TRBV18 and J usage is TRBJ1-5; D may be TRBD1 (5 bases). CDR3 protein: CASSPRQTNSNQPQHF. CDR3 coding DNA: TGTGCCAGCTCACCACGACAGACAAATAGCAATCAGCCCCAGCATTTT.